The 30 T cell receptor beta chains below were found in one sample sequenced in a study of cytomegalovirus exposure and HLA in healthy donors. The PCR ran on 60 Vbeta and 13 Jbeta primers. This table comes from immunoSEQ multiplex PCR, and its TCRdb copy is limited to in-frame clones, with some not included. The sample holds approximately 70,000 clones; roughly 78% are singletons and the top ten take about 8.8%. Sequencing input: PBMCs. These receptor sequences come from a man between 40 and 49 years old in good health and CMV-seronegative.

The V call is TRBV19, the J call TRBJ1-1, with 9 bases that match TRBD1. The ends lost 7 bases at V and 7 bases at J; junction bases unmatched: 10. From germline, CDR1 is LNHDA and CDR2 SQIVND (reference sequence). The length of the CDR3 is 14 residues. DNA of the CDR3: TGTGCCAGTACAGTCAACAGGGGGCAGGGTGAAGCTTTCTTT. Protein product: CASTVNRGQGEAFF.

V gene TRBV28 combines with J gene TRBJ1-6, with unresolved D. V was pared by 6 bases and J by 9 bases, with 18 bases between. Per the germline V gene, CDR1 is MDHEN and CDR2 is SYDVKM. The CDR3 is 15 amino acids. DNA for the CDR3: TGTGCCAGCAGCGCGGTCGAGGTCCTCCGTTCACCCCTCCACTTT. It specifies CASSAVEVLRSPLHF.

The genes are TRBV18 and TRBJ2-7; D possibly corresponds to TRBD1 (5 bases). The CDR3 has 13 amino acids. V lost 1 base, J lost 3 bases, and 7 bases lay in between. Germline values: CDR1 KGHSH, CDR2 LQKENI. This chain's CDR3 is CASSPLTDYEQYF. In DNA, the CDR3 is TGTGCCAGCTCACCACTGACAGACTACGAGCAGTACTTC.

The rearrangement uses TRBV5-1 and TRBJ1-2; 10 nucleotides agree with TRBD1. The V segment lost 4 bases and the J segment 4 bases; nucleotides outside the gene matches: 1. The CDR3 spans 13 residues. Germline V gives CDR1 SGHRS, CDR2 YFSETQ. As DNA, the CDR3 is TGCGCCAGCAGCAGGACAGGGGGCTATGGCTACACCTTC. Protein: CASSRTGGYGYTF.

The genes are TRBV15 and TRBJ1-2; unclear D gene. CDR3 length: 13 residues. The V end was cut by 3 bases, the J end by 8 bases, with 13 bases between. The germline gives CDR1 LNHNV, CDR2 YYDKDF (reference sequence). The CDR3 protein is CATSSTPGGGYTF. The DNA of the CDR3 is TGTGCCACCAGCAGCACTCCAGGCGGGGGCTACACCTTC.

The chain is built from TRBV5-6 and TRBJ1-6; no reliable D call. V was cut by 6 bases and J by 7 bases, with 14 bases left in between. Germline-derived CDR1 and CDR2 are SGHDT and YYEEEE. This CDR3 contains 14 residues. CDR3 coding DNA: TGTGCCAGCAACAACCTACGGCGGAATTCACCCCTCCACTTT. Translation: CASNNLRRNSPLHF.

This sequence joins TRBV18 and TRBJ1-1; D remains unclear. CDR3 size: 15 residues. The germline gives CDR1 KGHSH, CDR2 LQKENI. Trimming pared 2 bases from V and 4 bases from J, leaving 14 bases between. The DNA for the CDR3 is TGTGCCAGCTCACCATATATGGGTGGCGGCACTGAAGCTTTCTTT. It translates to CASSPYMGGGTEAFF. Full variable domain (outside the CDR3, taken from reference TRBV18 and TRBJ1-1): NAGVMQNPRHLVRRRGQEARLRCSPMKGHSHVYWYRQLPEEGLKFMVYLQKENIIDESGMPKERFSAEFPKEGPSILRIQQVVRGDSAAYFCASSPYMGGGTEAFFGQGTRLTVV.

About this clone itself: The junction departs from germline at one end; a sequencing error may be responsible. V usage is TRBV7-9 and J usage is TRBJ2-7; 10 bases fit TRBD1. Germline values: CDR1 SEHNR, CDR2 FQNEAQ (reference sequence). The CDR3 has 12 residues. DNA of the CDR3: TGTTCCAGCAGCCCCGGGACAGGGGTGCAGTACTTC. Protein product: CSSSPGTGVQYF.

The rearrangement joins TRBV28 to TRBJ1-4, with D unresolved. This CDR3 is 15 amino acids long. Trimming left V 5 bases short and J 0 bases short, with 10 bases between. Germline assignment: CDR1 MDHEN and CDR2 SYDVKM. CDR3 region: CASSQDTATNEKLFF. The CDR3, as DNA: TGTGCCAGCAGTCAAGACACCGCAACTAATGAAAAACTGTTTTTT.

This CDR3 reads CASGSGTARSELKNIQYF. DNA of the CDR3: TGTGCCAGTGGATCCGGGACAGCCCGTTCTGAATTAAAAAACATTCAGTACTTC. The chain couples TRBV19 to TRBJ2-4; 7 bases are a match to TRBD1. There are 18 residues in the CDR3. V shed 8 bases, J shed 4 bases, and the junction held 20 bases outside the gene matches. From germline, CDR1 is LNHDA and CDR2 SQIVND (reference sequence). Together with reference TRBV19 and TRBJ2-4, the CDR3 gives the full variable domain: DGGITQSPKYLFRKEGQNVTLSCEQNLNHDAMYWYRQDPGQGLRLIYYSQIVNDFQKGDIAEGYSVSREKKESFPLTVTSAQKNPTAFYLCASGSGTARSELKNIQYFGAGTRLSVL.

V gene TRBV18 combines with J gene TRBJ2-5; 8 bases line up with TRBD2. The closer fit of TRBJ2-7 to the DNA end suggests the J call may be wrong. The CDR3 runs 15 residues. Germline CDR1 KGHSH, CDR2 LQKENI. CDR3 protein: CASSLGGETSYEQYF. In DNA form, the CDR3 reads TGTGCCAGCTCACTCGGGGGGGAGACCTCGTACGAGCAGTACTTC.

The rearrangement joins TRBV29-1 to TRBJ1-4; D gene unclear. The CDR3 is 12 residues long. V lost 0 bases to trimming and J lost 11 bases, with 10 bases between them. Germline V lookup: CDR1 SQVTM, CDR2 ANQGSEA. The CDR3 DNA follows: TGCAGCGTTGAAGATCGAGGGAGGAAACTGTTTTTT. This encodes CSVEDRGRKLFF. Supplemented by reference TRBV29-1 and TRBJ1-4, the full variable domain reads SAVISQKPSRDICQRGTSLTIQCQVDSQVTMMFWYRQQPGQSLTLIATANQGSEATYESGFVIDKFPISRPNLTFSTLTVSNMSPEDSSIYLCSVEDRGRKLFFGSGTQLSVL.

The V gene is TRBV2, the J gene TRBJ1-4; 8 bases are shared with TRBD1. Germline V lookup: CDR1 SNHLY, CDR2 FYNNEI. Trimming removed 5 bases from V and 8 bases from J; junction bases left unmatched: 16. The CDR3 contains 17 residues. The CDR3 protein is CASSPGTGSLRFEKLFF. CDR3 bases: TGTGCCAGCAGTCCCGGGACAGGATCTTTAAGATTCGAAAAACTGTTTTTT.

DNA for the CDR3: TGTGCCAGCAGTGAACTACCGGGACAGCAGAACAATGAGCAGTTCTTC. Protein product: CASSELPGQQNNEQFF. This chain connects TRBV6-4 to TRBJ2-1, with TRBD1 matching 7 bases. CDR1 and CDR2 from the germline V gene are MRHNA and SNTAGT. This CDR3 comprises 16 residues. V gave up 3 bases and J gave up 5 bases; unmatched junction bases: 10.

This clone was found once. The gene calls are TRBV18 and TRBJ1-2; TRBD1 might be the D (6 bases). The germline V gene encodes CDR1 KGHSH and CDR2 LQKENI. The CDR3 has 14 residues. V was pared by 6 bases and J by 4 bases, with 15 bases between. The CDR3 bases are TGTGCCAGCTCCCCGGGACACGGGACCTATGGCTACACCTTC. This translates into CASSPGHGTYGYTF.

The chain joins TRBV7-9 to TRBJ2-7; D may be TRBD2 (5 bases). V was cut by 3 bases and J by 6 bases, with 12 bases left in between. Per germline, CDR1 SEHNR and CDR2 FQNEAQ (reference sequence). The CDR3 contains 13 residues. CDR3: CASSFRGTVEQYF. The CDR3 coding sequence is TGTGCCAGCAGCTTTCGGGGTACGGTCGAGCAGTACTTC.

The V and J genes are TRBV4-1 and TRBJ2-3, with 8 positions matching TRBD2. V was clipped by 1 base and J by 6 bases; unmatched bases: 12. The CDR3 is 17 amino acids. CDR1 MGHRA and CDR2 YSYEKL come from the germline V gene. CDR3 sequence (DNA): TGCGCCAGCAGCCAAGCGGGTAGCGGGGTCCCTCCCGATACGCAGTATTTT. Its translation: CASSQAGSGVPPDTQYF.

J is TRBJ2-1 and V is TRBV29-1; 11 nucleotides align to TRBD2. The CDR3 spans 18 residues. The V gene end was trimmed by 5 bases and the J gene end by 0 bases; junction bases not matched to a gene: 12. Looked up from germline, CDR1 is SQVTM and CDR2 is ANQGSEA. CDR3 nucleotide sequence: TGCAGCGTTCACGGACTAGCGGGTGCTACAAGCTCCTACAATGAGCAGTTCTTC. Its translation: CSVHGLAGATSSYNEQFF.

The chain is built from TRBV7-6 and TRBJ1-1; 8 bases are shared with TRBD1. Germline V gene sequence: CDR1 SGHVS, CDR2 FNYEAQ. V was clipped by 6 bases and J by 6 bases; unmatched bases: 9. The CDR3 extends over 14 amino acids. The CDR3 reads CASRPGGSVAEAFF. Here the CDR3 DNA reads TGTGCCAGCAGGCCAGGGGGCAGTGTCGCTGAAGCTTTCTTT.

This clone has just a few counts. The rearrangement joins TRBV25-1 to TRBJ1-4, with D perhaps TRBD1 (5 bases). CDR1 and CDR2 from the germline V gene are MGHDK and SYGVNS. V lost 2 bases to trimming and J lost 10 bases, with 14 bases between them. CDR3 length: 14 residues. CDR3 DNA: TGTGCCAGCAGTGAAGGGCAGGGATTTCGAAAACTGTTTTTT. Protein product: CASSEGQGFRKLFF.

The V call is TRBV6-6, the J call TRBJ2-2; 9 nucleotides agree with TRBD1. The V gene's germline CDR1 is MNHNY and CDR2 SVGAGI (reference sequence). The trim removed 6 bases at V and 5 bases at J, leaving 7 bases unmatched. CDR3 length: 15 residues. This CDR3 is CASRTGTGPTGELFF. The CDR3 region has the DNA TGTGCCAGCAGAACCGGGACAGGGCCGACCGGGGAGCTGTTTTTT.

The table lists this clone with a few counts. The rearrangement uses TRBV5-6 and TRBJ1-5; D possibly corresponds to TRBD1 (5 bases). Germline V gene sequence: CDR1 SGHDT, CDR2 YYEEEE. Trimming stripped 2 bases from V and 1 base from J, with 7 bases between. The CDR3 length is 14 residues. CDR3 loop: CASSFGGSNQPQHF. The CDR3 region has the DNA TGTGCCAGCAGCTTTGGGGGGAGCAATCAGCCCCAGCATTTT. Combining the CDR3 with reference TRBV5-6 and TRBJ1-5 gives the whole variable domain DAGVTQSPTHLIKTRGQQVTLRCSPKSGHDTVSWYQQALGQGPQFIFQYYEEEERQRGNFPDRFSGHQFPNYSSELNVNALLLGDSALYLCASSFGGSNQPQHFGDGTRLSIL.

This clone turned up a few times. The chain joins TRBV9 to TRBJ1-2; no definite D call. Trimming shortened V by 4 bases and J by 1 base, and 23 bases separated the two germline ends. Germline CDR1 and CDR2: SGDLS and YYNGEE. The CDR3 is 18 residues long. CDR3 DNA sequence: TGTGCCAGCAGCCATCAACAGTTCAAGAAGAAGCTTAACTATGGCTACACCTTC. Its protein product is CASSHQQFKKKLNYGYTF.

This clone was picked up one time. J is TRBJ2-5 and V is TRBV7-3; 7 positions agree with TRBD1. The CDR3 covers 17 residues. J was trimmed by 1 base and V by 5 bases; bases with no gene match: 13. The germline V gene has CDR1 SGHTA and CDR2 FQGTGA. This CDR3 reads CASSPLGRQGPQETQYF. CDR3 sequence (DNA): TGTGCCAGCAGCCCGCTTGGGAGACAGGGCCCCCAAGAGACCCAGTACTTC.

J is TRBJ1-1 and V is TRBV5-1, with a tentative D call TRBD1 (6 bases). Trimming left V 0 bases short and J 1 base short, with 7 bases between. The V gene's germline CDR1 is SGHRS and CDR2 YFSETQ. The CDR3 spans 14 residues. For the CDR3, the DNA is TGCGCCAGCAGCTTGGCACAGGGGAACACTGAAGCTTTCTTT. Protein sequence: CASSLAQGNTEAFF.

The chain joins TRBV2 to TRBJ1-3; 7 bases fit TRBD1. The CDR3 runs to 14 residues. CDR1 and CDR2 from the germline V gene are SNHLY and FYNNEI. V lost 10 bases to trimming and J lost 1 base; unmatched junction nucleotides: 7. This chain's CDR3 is CATHRGSSGNTIYF. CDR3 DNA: TGTGCCACCCACAGGGGATCTTCTGGAAACACCATATATTTT.

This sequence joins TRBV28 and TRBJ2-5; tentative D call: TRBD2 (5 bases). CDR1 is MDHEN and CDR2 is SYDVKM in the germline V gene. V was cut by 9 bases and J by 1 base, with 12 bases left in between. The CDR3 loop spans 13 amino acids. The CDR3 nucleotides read TGTGCCAGTAGCGAGCATACCCAAGAGACCCAGTACTTC. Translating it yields CASSEHTQETQYF.

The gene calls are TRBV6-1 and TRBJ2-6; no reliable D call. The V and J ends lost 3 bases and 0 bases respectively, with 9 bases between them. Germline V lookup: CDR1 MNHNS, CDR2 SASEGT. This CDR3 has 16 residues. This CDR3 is CASSETRASGANVLTF. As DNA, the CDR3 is TGTGCCAGCAGTGAGACTCGAGCCTCTGGGGCCAACGTCCTGACTTTC.

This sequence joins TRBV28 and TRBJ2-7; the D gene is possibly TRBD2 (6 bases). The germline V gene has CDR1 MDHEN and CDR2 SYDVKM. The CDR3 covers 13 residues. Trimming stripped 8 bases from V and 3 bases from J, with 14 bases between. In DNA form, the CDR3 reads TGTGCCAGCCAACCGGGACTTCTCTACGAGCAGTACTTC. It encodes CASQPGLLYEQYF.

CDR3 protein: CSVEVVLAGSYEQYF. The CDR3 coding sequence is TGCAGCGTTGAAGTTGTATTGGCAGGGTCTTACGAGCAGTACTTC. This chain connects TRBV29-1 to TRBJ2-7; D perhaps matches TRBD1 (5 bases). The CDR3 spans 15 residues. Germline CDR1 is SQVTM and CDR2 is ANQGSEA. V was shortened by 1 base and J by 4 bases, with 17 bases between the two germline ends.